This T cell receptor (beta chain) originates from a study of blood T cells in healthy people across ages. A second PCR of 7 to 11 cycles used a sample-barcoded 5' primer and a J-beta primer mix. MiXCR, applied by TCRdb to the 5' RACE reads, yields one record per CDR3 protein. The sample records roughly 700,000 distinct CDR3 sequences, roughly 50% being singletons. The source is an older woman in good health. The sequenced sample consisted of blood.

The chain's CDR3 is CASSPGKGIVTQYF. CDR3 sequence (DNA): TGTGCCAGCAGCCCAGGGAAGGGGATCGTGACCCAGTACTTC. V gene TRBV7-9 combines with J gene TRBJ2-5, with D perhaps TRBD1 (5 bases). Germline CDR1 SEHNR, CDR2 FQNEAQ (reference sequence). Trimming took off 5 bases at V and 7 bases at J, with 17 bases between the two ends. The CDR3 is made up of 14 amino acids.